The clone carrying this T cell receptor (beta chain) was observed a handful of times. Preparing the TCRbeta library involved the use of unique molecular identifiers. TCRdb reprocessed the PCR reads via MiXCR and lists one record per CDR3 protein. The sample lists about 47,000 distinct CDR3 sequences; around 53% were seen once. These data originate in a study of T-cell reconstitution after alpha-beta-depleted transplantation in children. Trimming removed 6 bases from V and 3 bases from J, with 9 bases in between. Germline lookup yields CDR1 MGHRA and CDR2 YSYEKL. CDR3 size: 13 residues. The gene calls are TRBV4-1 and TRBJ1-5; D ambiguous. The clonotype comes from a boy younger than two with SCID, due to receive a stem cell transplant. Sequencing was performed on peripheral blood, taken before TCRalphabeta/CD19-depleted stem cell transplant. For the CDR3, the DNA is TGCGCCAGCAGTCGGACTGACAATCAGCCCCAGCATTTT. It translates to CASSRTDNQPQHF.